This TCR beta chain was obtained from a study of T cell repertoires in cytomegalovirus infection. Study background: Used in the study were CMV epitopes, some recently identified and HLA-C-restricted, others well-studied and HLA-B-restricted. CMV infection together with matching HLA type was indicated by public TCR beta signatures. Study-wide points: The response measured ex vivo was dominated by TCR beta clonotypes (HLA-C-restricted and CMV-specific). Cumulative frequency of public TCR beta families picked out carriers of CMV plus the relevant HLA.

J gave up 2 bases and V 3 bases, and 6 bases lay outside the gene matches. The CDR3 covers 15 residues. CDR1 is ENHRY, CDR2 SYGVKD, per germline. This clonotype was counted many times. The target antigen is unknown. TCRdb reanalysed the reads using MiXCR and keeps one entry per CDR3 protein. The sample includes 310,000 or so distinct CDR3 sequences, 25% of them seen just once. This receptor was taken from a human donor in good health (CMV status not recorded). Some clones in this sample may be carry-over from other donors' samples. The sequences come from cultured PBMCs, collected from culture after CMV antigen stimulation. The chain combines TRBV10-3 with TRBJ2-5; 7 bases fit TRBD2. The CDR3 DNA is TGTGCCATCAGTGATTCCGCGGGAGTTCAAGAGACCCAGTACTTC. Amino acids: CAISDSAGVQETQYF.